One and the same sample provided the 9 T cell receptor beta chains below, sequenced in a study of identical twins. MiXCR, applied by TCRdb to the 5' RACE reads, yields one record per CDR3 protein. The repertoire holds around 470,000 distinct CDR3 sequences, with 13% to 15% as singletons. The same sample was also studied in work on yellow fever vaccine responses in identical twins.

Sequenced input: CD4+ T cells sorted from blood. These receptors came from a woman aged 18-29 years in good health.

The chain links TRBV7-6 to TRBJ2-7; D perhaps matches TRBD2 (6 bases). Trimming removed 5 bases at V and 0 bases at J, with 26 bases between. Per germline, CDR1 SGHVS and CDR2 FNYEAQ. The CDR3 extends over 19 amino acids. This CDR3 reads CASSPADYSENVTSYEQYF. CDR3 DNA sequence: TGTGCCAGCAGCCCCGCGGACTACTCAGAAAACGTAACCTCCTACGAGCAGTACTTC.

This chain uses TRBV20-1 with TRBJ2-5; D might be TRBD1 (5 bases). The CDR3 has 12 residues. CDR1 is DFQATT and CDR2 is SNEGSKA in the germline V gene (reference sequence). V lost 6 bases and J lost 9, with 17 bases in between. In DNA, the CDR3 is TGCAGTGCACCAGACAGTCGCTGGTCCCAGTACTTC. The encoded protein is CSAPDSRWSQYF.

This clonotype was found many times. The chain is built from TRBV2 and TRBJ2-1; D is ambiguous. V was shortened by 2 bases and J by 10 bases, with 12 bases between the two germline ends. The germline gives CDR1 SNHLY, CDR2 FYNNEI. This CDR3 has 13 amino acids. The CDR3 region is CASSENGFGEQFF. CDR3 nucleotides: TGTGCCAGCAGTGAAAACGGTTTTGGGGAGCAGTTCTTC.

A few counts support this clonotype. This chain connects TRBV28 to TRBJ2-7; 8 positions agree with TRBD2. From germline, CDR1 is MDHEN and CDR2 SYDVKM. There are 16 residues in the CDR3. The junction had 13 bases not matched to a gene; V was cut back by 7 bases and J by 2 bases. CDR3 DNA sequence: TGTGCCAGCATATCATCTTCCGGGACTAGACCCTACGAGCAGTACTTC. It specifies CASISSSGTRPYEQYF.

This clonotype came up once. The rearrangement uses TRBV6-1 and TRBJ2-1, with TRBD2 as a possible D gene (5 bases). Germline CDR1 reads MNHNS; CDR2 reads SASEGT. The CDR3 contains 14 residues. The germline V and J ends were trimmed by 6 bases and 7 bases, with 16 bases remaining between them. The DNA for the CDR3 is TGTGCCAGCAGCCTGATGAGGGCTGGGAATGAGCAGTTCTTC. Translated, it gives CASSLMRAGNEQFF.

V and J are TRBV10-3 and TRBJ2-1; TRBD2 matches 9 bases. Trimming removed 3 bases from V and 0 bases from J; junction bases left unmatched: 3. The CDR3 totals 16 residues. Germline V gene lookup returns CDR1 ENHRY and CDR2 SYGVKD. For the CDR3, the DNA is TGTGCCATCAGTGATAATAGCGGGAGCTCCTACAATGAGCAGTTCTTC. Its translation is CAISDNSGSSYNEQFF.

This clonotype was observed a handful of times. V usage is TRBV27 and J usage is TRBJ2-2; TRBD1 is a possible D gene (5 bases). Germline V CDR1 and CDR2: MNHEY, SMNVEV (reference sequence). Trimming shortened V by 6 bases and J by 1 base, and 12 bases separated the two germline ends. There are 15 residues in the CDR3. The CDR3 nucleotides are TGTGCCAGCAGACCTAGACAGAGGAACACCGGGGAGCTGTTTTTT. It translates to CASRPRQRNTGELFF.

This clonotype occurred a few times. The chain has TRBV12-3 or TRBV12-4 and TRBJ1-1; 11 bases are a match to TRBD1. V was clipped by 5 bases and J by 6 bases; unmatched bases: 8. This CDR3 is built from 15 residues. The CDR3 DNA reads as TGTGCCAGCAGTCAGCGGGACAGGGGGATATCTGAAGCTTTCTTT. Its protein is CASSQRDRGISEAFF.

This clonotype was detected many times. V gene TRBV2 combines with J gene TRBJ1-6; 8 bases are shared with TRBD1. CDR1 is SNHLY, CDR2 FYNNEI, per germline. The CDR3 contains 14 residues. J lost 10 bases, V lost 7 bases, and 9 bases had no gene match. The CDR3 loop is CASKGRGLDSPLHF. The CDR3 coding sequence is TGTGCCAGCAAGGGCAGGGGGCTAGACTCACCCCTCCACTTT.